The following is a T cell receptor (beta chain) sequence with its context. Its antigen is as yet unknown. Clones were read by immunoSEQ multiplex PCR, and TCRdb kept only the in-frame ones, dropping some. The table lists about 8,600 clones, roughly 70% of them singletons. The data originate from a study of high-grade serous ovarian cancer treatment subgroups. Study-wide context: Mean per sample: about 14,000 reads, thousands of unique TCR beta rearrangements. Study results and limitations: The analyses considered CDR3 and ignored CDR1 and CDR2.

The tumor samples were collected prior to definitive surgery or chemotherapy. The germline CDR1 and CDR2 sequences are SGHVS and FQNEAQ. The CDR3 contains 17 residues. The V gene end was trimmed by 5 bases and the J gene end by 5 bases; junction bases not matched to a gene: 12. The chain couples TRBV7-8 to TRBJ2-1; 10 bases match TRBD2. This TCR was recovered from a human donor with high-grade serous ovarian cancer. Source material: tumor tissue. In DNA form, the CDR3 reads TGTGCCAGCAGCGTTAAGCGACGCCTAGCGGGAGACAATGAGCAGTTCTTC. Translated: CASSVKRRLAGDNEQFF.